This T cell receptor (beta chain) was retrieved from a study of blood T cell repertoires in COVID-19. On the study more broadly: Samples of COVID-19 (acute and convalescent) were obtained from the United States, Italy and Spain.

V shed 5 bases and J 6 bases; nucleotides not matched to a gene: 10. In germline, CDR1 is SGHTA, CDR2 FQGNSA. The CDR3 is 18 amino acids. This table comes from immunoSEQ multiplex PCR, and its TCRdb copy is limited to in-frame clones, with some not included. Among around 170,000 clones listed, roughly 88% were seen once. Clinical history reported by participants formed the basis on which cohorts were assigned. The sequence was collected from a woman in her twenties or thirties who had recovered from COVID-19. Input material: PBMCs or T cells enriched from blood (not recorded which). This rearrangement joins TRBV7-2 to TRBJ2-4; 16 bases match TRBD2. The CDR3 protein is CASSLGTSGRAAVNIQYF. CDR3 coding DNA: TGTGCCAGCAGCCTGGGGACTAGCGGGAGGGCCGCGGTAAACATTCAGTACTTC.